Sequencing of this TCR beta chain was carried out in a study of T-cell memory formation after mild COVID-19. Study-level background: TCR clusters showed largely donor specificity.

cDNA libraries for TCR alpha and TCR beta, carrying sample barcodes and UMIs, came from 5'RACE with constant-segment primers. TCRdb re-called the 5' RACE reads with MiXCR, one entry per CDR3 protein. Seen here are over 9,500 distinct CDR3 sequences, about 14% observed once, and the top ten hold around half. This clonotype has at least ten counts. The V end lost 5 bases, the J end lost 8 bases, and 14 bases lay between the germline ends. The CDR3 extends over 12 amino acids. Germline V gene sequence: CDR1 SQVTM, CDR2 ANQGSEA. The sequenced sample consisted of PBMCs or a T cell subset sorted from them (not recorded which). This rearrangement joins TRBV29-1 to TRBJ2-3; D ambiguous. The TCR sequence derives from a young man who had mild COVID-19 (a few samples of this study predate the infection). Cell type and time point are not known. DNA of the CDR3: TGCAGCGTTATTGGAACCTTCGGTACGCAGTATTTT. Translation gives CSVIGTFGTQYF.